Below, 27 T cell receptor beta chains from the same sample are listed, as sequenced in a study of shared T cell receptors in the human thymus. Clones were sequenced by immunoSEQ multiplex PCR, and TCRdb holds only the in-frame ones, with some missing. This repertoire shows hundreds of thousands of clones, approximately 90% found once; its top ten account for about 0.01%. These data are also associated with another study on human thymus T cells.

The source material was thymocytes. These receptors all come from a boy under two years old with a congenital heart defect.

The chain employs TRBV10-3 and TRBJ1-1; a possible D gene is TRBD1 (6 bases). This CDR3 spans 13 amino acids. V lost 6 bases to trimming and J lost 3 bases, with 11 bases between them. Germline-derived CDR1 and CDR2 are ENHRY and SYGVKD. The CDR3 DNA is TGTGCCATCAGGACGACAGGCCACACTGAAGCTTTCTTT. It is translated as CAIRTTGHTEAFF.

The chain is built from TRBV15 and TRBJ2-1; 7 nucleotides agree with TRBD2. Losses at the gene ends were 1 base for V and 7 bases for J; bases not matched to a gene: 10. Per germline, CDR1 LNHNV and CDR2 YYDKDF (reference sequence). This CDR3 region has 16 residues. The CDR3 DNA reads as TGTGCCACCAGCAGAGTGGGGGGAGGGCCGTGGAATGAGCAGTTCTTC. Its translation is CATSRVGGGPWNEQFF.

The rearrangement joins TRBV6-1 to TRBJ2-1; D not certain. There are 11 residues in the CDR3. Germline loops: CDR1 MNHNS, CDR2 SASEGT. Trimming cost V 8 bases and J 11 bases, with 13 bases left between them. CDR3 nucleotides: TGTGCCAGCTTCGAGTCCATTAAGCAGTTCTTC. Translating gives CASFESIKQFF.

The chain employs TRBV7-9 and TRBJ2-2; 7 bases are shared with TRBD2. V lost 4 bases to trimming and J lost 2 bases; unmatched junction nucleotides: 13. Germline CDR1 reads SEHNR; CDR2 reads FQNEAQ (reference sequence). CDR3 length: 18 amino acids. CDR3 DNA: TGTGCCAGCAGCTCAGACGTTCCGGGGGAGGGCAACACCGGGGAGCTGTTTTTT. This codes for CASSSDVPGEGNTGELFF.

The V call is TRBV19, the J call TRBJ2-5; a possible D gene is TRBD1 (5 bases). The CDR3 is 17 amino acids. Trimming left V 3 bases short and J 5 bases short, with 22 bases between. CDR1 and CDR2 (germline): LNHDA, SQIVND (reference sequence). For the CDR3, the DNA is TGTGCCAGTAGTATCATGCTCCGGCAGCCTCCAGGGGAGACCCAGTACTTC. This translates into CASSIMLRQPPGETQYF. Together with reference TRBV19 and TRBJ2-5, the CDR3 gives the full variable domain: DGGITQSPKYLFRKEGQNVTLSCEQNLNHDAMYWYRQDPGQGLRLIYYSQIVNDFQKGDIAEGYSVSREKKESFPLTVTSAQKNPTAFYLCASSIMLRQPPGETQYFGPGTRLLVL.

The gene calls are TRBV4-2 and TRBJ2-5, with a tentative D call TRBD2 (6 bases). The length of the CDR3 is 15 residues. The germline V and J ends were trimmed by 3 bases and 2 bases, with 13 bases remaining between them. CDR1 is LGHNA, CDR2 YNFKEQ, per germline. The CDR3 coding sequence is TGTGCCAGCAGCCAGCTCCGGGACTCACAAGAGACCCAGTACTTC. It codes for CASSQLRDSQETQYF.

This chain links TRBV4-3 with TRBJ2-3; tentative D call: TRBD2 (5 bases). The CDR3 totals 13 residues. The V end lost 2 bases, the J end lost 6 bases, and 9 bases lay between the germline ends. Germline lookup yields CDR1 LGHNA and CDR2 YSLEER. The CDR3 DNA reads TGCGCCAGCAGCCAACTAGCTACTGATACGCAGTATTTT. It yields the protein CASSQLATDTQYF.

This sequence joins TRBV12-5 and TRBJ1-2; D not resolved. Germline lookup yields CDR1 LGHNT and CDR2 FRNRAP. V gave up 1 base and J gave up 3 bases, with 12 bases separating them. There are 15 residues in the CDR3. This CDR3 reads CASGLEEDQDYGYTF. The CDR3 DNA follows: TGTGCTAGTGGTTTGGAGGAGGACCAGGACTATGGCTACACCTTC.

The CDR3 nucleotides read TGCGCCAGCAGCCGACTCCGATTCTCCTACAATGAGCAGTTCTTC. It specifies CASSRLRFSYNEQFF. V usage is TRBV4-3 and J usage is TRBJ2-1; D is uncertain. Looked up from germline, CDR1 is LGHNA and CDR2 is YSLEER. V was clipped by 4 bases and J by 0 bases, with 10 bases between them. The CDR3 length is 15 residues.

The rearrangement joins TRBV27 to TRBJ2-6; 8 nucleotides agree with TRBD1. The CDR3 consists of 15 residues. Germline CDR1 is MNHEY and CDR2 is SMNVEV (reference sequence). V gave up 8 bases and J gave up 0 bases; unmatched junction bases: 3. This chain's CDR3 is CASGDRISGANVLTF. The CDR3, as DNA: TGTGCCAGCGGGGACAGGATCTCTGGGGCCAACGTCCTGACTTTC.

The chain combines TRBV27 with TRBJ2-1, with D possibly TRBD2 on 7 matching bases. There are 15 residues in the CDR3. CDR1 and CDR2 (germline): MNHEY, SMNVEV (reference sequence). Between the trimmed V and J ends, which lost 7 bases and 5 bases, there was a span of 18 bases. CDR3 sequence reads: CASTLTGRGDNEQFF. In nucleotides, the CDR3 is TGTGCCAGCACCCTAACAGGGAGGGGAGACAATGAGCAGTTCTTC.

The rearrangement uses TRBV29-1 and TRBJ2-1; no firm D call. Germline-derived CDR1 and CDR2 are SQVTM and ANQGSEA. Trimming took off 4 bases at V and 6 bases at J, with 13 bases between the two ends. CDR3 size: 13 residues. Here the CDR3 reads CSVALEAPNEQFF. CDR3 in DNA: TGCAGCGTTGCGCTAGAGGCGCCCAATGAGCAGTTCTTC.

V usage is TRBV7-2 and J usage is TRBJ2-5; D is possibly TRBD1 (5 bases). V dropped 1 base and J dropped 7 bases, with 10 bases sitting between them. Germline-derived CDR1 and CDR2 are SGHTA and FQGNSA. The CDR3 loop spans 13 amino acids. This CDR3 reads CASSLVRQGTQYF. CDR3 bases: TGTGCCAGCAGCTTAGTCCGCCAGGGGACCCAGTACTTC.

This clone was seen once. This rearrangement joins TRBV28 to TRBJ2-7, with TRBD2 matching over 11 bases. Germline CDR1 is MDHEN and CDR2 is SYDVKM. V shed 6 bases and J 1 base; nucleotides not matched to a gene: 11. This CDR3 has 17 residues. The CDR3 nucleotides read TGTGCCAGCAGCCGGGCGGGGATAGCGGGAGGGTCCTACGAGCAGTACTTC. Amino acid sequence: CASSRAGIAGGSYEQYF.

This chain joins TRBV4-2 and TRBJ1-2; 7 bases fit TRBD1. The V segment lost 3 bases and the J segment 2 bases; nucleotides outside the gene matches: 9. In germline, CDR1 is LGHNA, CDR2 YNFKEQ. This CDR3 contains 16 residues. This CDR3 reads CASSHFRDRENYGYTF. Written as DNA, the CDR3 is TGTGCCAGCAGCCATTTCCGGGACAGAGAAAACTATGGCTACACCTTC.

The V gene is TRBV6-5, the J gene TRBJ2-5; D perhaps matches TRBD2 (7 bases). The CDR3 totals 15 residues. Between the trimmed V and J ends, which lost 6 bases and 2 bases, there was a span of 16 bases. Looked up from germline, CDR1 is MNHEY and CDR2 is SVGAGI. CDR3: CASRGRGGNQETQYF. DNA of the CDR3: TGTGCCAGCAGAGGAAGGGGGGGCAATCAAGAGACCCAGTACTTC.

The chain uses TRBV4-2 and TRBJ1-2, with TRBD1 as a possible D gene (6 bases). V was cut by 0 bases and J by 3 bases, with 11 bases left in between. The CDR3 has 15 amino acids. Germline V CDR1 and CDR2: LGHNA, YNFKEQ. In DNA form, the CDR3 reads TGTGCCAGCAGCCAAGATTTAGAGGGGGACTATGGCTACACCTTC. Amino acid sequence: CASSQDLEGDYGYTF.

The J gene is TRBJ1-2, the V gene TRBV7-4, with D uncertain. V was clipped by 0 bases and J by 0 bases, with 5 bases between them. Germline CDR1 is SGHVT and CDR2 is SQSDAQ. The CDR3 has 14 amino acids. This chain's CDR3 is CASSLAISNYGYTF. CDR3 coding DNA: TGTGCCAGCAGCTTAGCCATTTCTAACTATGGCTACACCTTC.

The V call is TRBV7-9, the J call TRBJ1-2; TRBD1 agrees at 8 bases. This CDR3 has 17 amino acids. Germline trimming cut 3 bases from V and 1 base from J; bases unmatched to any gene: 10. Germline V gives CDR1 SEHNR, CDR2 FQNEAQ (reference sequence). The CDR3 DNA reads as TGTGCCAGCAGCTTCCAAAAGGACAGGGAGGATAACTATGGCTACACCTTC. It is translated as CASSFQKDREDNYGYTF.

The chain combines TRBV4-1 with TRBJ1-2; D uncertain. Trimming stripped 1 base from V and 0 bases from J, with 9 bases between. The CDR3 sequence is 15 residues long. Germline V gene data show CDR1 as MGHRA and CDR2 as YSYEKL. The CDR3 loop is CASSQATGANYGYTF. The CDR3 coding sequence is TGCGCCAGCAGCCAAGCCACCGGAGCTAACTATGGCTACACCTTC.

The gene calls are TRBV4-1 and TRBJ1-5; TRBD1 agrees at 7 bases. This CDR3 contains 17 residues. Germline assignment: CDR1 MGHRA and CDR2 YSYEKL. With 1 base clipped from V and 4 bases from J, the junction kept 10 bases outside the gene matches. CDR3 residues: CASSQGWTGRWNQPQHF. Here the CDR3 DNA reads TGCGCCAGCAGCCAAGGATGGACAGGAAGGTGGAATCAGCCCCAGCATTTT.

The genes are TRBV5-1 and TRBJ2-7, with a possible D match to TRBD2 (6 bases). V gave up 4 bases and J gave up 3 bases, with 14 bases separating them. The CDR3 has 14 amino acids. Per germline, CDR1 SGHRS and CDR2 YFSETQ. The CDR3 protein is CASSPSGENYEQYF. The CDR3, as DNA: TGCGCCAGCAGCCCCTCGGGAGAAAACTACGAGCAGTACTTC.

CDR3 region: CASSQAGTGTYEQYF. CDR3 nucleotide sequence: TGTGCCAGCAGTCAAGCCGGGACAGGAACCTACGAGCAGTACTTC. The gene calls are TRBV27 and TRBJ2-7; 8 nucleotides align to TRBD1. The germline V gene has CDR1 MNHEY and CDR2 SMNVEV (reference sequence). This CDR3 comprises 15 residues. The junction had 8 bases not matched to a gene; V was cut back by 5 bases and J by 2 bases.

Here the CDR3 reads CASSRTGGVGQYF. The CDR3 DNA sequence: TGTGCCAGCAGCCGGACAGGGGGCGTCGGCCAGTACTTC. The V and J genes are TRBV5-6 and TRBJ2-5; 11 bases are shared with TRBD1. The CDR3 is 13 amino acids. CDR1 and CDR2 (germline): SGHDT, YYEEEE. Trimming cost V 4 bases and J 10 bases; bases outside gene matches: 6.

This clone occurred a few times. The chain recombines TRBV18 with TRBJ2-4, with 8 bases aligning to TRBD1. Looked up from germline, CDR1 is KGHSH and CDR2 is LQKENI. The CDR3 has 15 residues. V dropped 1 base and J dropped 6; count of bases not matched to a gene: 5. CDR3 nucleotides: TGTGCCAGCTCACCACGGACAGGGAAAGGAAACATTCAGTACTTC. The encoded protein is CASSPRTGKGNIQYF.

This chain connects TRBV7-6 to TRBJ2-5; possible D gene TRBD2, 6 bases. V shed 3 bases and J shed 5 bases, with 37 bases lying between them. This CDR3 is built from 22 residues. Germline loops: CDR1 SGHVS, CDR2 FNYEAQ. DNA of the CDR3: TGTGCCAGCAGCTTGTTTACCCCGGACGAAAACAACTTAGGACGAAGCGGGGAGACCCAGTACTTC. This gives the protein CASSLFTPDENNLGRSGETQYF.

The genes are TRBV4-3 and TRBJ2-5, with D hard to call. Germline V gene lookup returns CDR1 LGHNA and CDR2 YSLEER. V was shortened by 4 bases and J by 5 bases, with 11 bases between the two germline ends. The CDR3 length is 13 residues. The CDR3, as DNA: TGCGCCAGCAGCCTGGGCGTGTGGGAGACCCAGTACTTC. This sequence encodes CASSLGVWETQYF.